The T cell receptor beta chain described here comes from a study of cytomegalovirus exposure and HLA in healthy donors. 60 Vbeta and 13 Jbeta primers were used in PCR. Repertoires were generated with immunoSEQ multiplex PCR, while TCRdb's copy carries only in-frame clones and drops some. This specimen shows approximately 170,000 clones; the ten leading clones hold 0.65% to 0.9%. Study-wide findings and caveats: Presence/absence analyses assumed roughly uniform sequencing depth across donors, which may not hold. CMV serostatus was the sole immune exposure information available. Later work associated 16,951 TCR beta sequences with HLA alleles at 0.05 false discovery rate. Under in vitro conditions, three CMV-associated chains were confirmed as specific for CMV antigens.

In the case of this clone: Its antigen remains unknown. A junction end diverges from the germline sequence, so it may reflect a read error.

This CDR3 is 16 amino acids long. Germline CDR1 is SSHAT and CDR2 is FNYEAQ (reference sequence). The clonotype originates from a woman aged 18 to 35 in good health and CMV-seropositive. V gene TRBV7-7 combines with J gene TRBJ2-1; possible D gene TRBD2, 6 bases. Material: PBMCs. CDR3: CASSLGSSDRREKQFF. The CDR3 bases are TGTGCTAGCAGCTTAGGATCCAGTGACAGACGGGAGAAGCAGTTCTTC.